This T cell receptor (beta chain) derives from a study of blood T cells in healthy people across ages. The study's findings and limits: Higher diversity, along with more naive CD4+ cells, distinguished long-lived donors from aged donors. The lack of PBMC sorting stopped any conclusive naive versus antigen-experienced comparison.

Notes on this clonotype: The antigen remains unidentified.

The germline V gene encodes CDR1 SGDLS and CDR2 YYNGEE. The CDR3 is 15 residues long. Trimming pared 3 bases from V and 0 bases from J, leaving 12 bases between. Primed by a sample-barcoded 5' primer and a J-beta primer mix, a second PCR proceeded for about 7 to 11 cycles. MiXCR, applied by TCRdb to the 5' RACE reads, yields one record per CDR3 protein. The table has 800,000 to 950,000 distinct CDR3 sequences, under 40% seen once. Specimen: blood. V is TRBV9 and J is TRBJ1-1; the D gene is possibly TRBD1 (6 bases). This TCR came from a man between 18 and 29 years old in good health. This chain's CDR3 is CASSAGDTLNTEAFF. CDR3 in DNA: TGTGCCAGCAGCGCTGGGGACACCCTGAACACTGAAGCTTTCTTT.